Each of the 26 T cell receptor beta chains below was sequenced from the same sample in a study of blood T cell repertoires in COVID-19. Only in-frame clones appear in the TCRdb table, and some are missing; sequencing was by immunoSEQ multiplex PCR. In the table there are about 300,000 clones, approximately 90% of which are singletons. The source material was PBMCs or T cells enriched from blood (not recorded which). Receptor source: a man aged 30 to 45 who had recovered from COVID-19.

The chain recombines TRBV5-1 with TRBJ1-4, with TRBD1 matching over 9 bases. Germline V gene sequence: CDR1 SGHRS, CDR2 YFSETQ. The V segment lost 4 bases and the J segment 5 bases; nucleotides outside the gene matches: 9. This CDR3 region has 16 residues. CDR3 protein: CASSPTTGGLNEKLFF. In DNA form, the CDR3 reads TGCGCCAGCAGCCCAACCACAGGGGGCCTCAATGAAAAACTGTTTTTT. The full variable domain, in which reference TRBV5-1 and TRBJ1-4 provide the parts outside the CDR3, is KAGVTQTPRYLIKTRGQQVTLSCSPISGHRSVSWYQQTPGQGLQFLFEYFSETQRNKGNFPGRFSGRQFSNSRSEMNVSTLELGDSALYLCASSPTTGGLNEKLFFGSGTQLSVL.

The rearrangement uses TRBV19 and TRBJ2-1; 8 bases map to TRBD1. This CDR3 comprises 17 residues. CDR1 and CDR2 from the germline V gene are LNHDA and SQIVND (reference sequence). V gave up 4 bases and J gave up 0 bases; unmatched junction bases: 8. DNA for the CDR3: TGTGCCAGTAGTACAAAATACAGGGGGAGCTCCTACAATGAGCAGTTCTTC. Its translation is CASSTKYRGSSYNEQFF. Combining the CDR3 with reference TRBV19 and TRBJ2-1 gives the whole variable domain DGGITQSPKYLFRKEGQNVTLSCEQNLNHDAMYWYRQDPGQGLRLIYYSQIVNDFQKGDIAEGYSVSREKKESFPLTVTSAQKNPTAFYLCASSTKYRGSSYNEQFFGPGTRLTVL.

This clone came up a few times. The chain is built from TRBV5-1 and TRBJ2-7; a possible D gene is TRBD1 (6 bases). Germline CDR1 and CDR2: SGHRS and YFSETQ. V lost 3 bases, J lost 6 bases, and 16 bases lay in between. CDR3 size: 14 residues. CDR3 DNA: TGCGCCAGCAGCTCGACAGGAGCTGCTCGCGAGCAGTACTTC. As protein: CASSSTGAAREQYF. Full variable domain (rest looked up from reference TRBV5-1 and TRBJ2-7): KAGVTQTPRYLIKTRGQQVTLSCSPISGHRSVSWYQQTPGQGLQFLFEYFSETQRNKGNFPGRFSGRQFSNSRSEMNVSTLELGDSALYLCASSSTGAAREQYFGPGTRLTVT.

The chain recombines TRBV14 with TRBJ1-1, with TRBD1 matching 7 bases. The germline CDR1 and CDR2 sequences are SGHDN and FVKESK. The CDR3 runs 14 residues. The V segment lost 4 bases and the J segment 4 bases; nucleotides outside the gene matches: 6. The CDR3 sequence: CASSPLGTVTEAFF. The CDR3 coding sequence is TGTGCCAGCAGCCCTTTAGGGACAGTCACTGAAGCTTTCTTT.

The V and J genes are TRBV10-3 and TRBJ1-5; 7 bases are shared with TRBD1. The germline CDR1 and CDR2 sequences are ENHRY and SYGVKD. The CDR3 loop spans 13 amino acids. With 6 bases clipped from V and 5 bases from J, the junction kept 4 bases outside the gene matches. The CDR3 loop reads CAIRPTGDQPQHF. The DNA of the CDR3 is TGTGCCATCAGGCCTACAGGGGATCAGCCCCAGCATTTT.

The chain couples TRBV29-1 to TRBJ2-7; D is ambiguous. The CDR3 is 12 amino acids. V was cut by 6 bases and J by 1 base, with 10 bases left in between. CDR1 is SQVTM and CDR2 is ANQGSEA in the germline V gene. The CDR3 here is CSVETASYEQYF. The CDR3 DNA sequence: TGCAGCGTGGAGACTGCTTCCTACGAGCAGTACTTC.

This sequence joins TRBV7-9 and TRBJ2-3, with D perhaps matching TRBD2 (6 bases). The CDR3 has 15 residues. In germline, CDR1 is SEHNR, CDR2 FQNEAQ (reference sequence). V was cut by 6 bases and J by 1 base, with 14 bases left in between. CDR3 in amino acids: CASSWRDGRTDTQYF. The CDR3 DNA follows: TGTGCCAGCAGTTGGAGGGACGGACGCACAGATACGCAGTATTTT.

This chain links TRBV12-3 or TRBV12-4 with TRBJ2-7; maybe TRBD1 (6 bases). This CDR3 is 13 amino acids long. Trimming stripped 6 bases from V and 3 bases from J, with 12 bases between. CDR3 region: CASSPSTGYEQYF. The CDR3 DNA follows: TGTGCCAGCAGCCCCTCGACAGGCTACGAGCAGTACTTC.

CDR3 protein: CASSIAGPTEAFF. CDR3 nucleotides: TGTGCCAGTAGTATTGCCGGTCCCACTGAAGCTTTCTTT. V is TRBV19 and J is TRBJ1-1, with D uncertain. Trimming removed 3 bases at V and 4 bases at J, with 9 bases between. The CDR3 spans 13 residues. CDR1 LNHDA and CDR2 SQIVND come from the germline V gene (reference sequence). The full variable domain, completed using reference TRBV19 and TRBJ1-1, is DGGITQSPKYLFRKEGQNVTLSCEQNLNHDAMYWYRQDPGQGLRLIYYSQIVNDFQKGDIAEGYSVSREKKESFPLTVTSAQKNPTAFYLCASSIAGPTEAFFGQGTRLTVV.

This clone was observed once. The CDR3 region is CASSSTSVETQYF. The CDR3 DNA reads TGTGCCAGCTCATCTACTAGCGTGGAGACCCAGTACTTC. The rearrangement links TRBV18 to TRBJ2-5, with TRBD2 matching 7 bases. With 5 bases clipped from V and 5 bases from J, the junction kept 5 bases outside the gene matches. Germline-derived CDR1 and CDR2 are KGHSH and LQKENI. This CDR3 region has 13 residues.

V and J are TRBV28 and TRBJ2-5, with 9 bases that match TRBD1. Per germline, CDR1 MDHEN and CDR2 SYDVKM. The junction had 7 bases not matched to a gene; V was cut back by 5 bases and J by 3 bases. The CDR3 loop spans 15 amino acids. The CDR3 reads CASSLSGTGKETQYF. Here the CDR3 DNA reads TGTGCCAGCAGTCTCTCCGGGACAGGGAAAGAGACCCAGTACTTC. Filled out from reference TRBV28 and TRBJ2-5, the complete variable domain reads DVKVTQSSRYLVKRTGEKVFLECVQDMDHENMFWYRQDPGLGLRLIYFSYDVKMKEKGDIPEGYSVSREKKERFSLILESASTNQTSMYLCASSLSGTGKETQYFGPGTRLLVL.

This clone was detected only once. The CDR3 coding sequence is TGTGCCAGCAGTGAAATGGGGAGCGCTGAAGCTTTCTTT. It encodes CASSEMGSAEAFF. This chain joins TRBV2 and TRBJ1-1; no firm D call. CDR3 length: 13 residues. Germline-derived CDR1 and CDR2 are SNHLY and FYNNEI. V was trimmed by 2 bases and J by 6 bases, leaving 10 bases between them.

The V call is TRBV6-5, the J call TRBJ1-1; D gene uncertain. Germline V gene sequence: CDR1 MNHEY, CDR2 SVGAGI. This CDR3 region has 14 residues. Between the trimmed V and J ends, which lost 5 bases and 6 bases, there was a span of 16 bases. DNA of the CDR3: TGTGCCAGCAGTCTGGGAGGGCCGGGCGCTGAAGCTTTCTTT. It specifies CASSLGGPGAEAFF.

The chain uses TRBV10-1 and TRBJ2-3; TRBD2 matches 8 bases. The V gene end was trimmed by 4 bases and the J gene end by 5 bases; junction bases not matched to a gene: 8. Germline CDR1 WNHNN, CDR2 SYGVQD (reference sequence). This CDR3 has 15 residues. As DNA, the CDR3 is TGCGCCAGCAGTGGAGGAAGCGGGGGAGGAGATACGCAGTATTTT. Protein sequence: CASSGGSGGGDTQYF.

This chain links TRBV9 with TRBJ1-2; TRBD1 is a possible D gene (5 bases). The CDR3 consists of 16 residues. Germline V CDR1 and CDR2: SGDLS, YYNGEE. V was pared by 1 base and J by 3 bases, with 16 bases between. For the CDR3, the DNA is TGTGCCAGCAGCGTAACCCCGCGACAGCCCTACTATGGCTACACCTTC. Its translation is CASSVTPRQPYYGYTF. Filled out from reference TRBV9 and TRBJ1-2, the complete variable domain reads DSGVTQTPKHLITATGQRVTLRCSPRSGDLSVYWYQQSLDQGLQFLIQYYNGEERAKGNILERFSAQQFPDLHSELNLSSLELGDSALYFCASSVTPRQPYYGYTFGSGTRLTVV.

The rearrangement joins TRBV30 to TRBJ1-5, with a tentative D call TRBD1 (5 bases). CDR1 is GTSNPN, CDR2 SVGIG, per germline (reference sequence). V was pared by 3 bases and J by 7 bases, with 13 bases between. The CDR3 length is 13 residues. The CDR3 nucleotides are TGTGCCTGGAGCCAGGGTCAACGGCAGCCCCAGCATTTT. Its translation: CAWSQGQRQPQHF.

V gene TRBV18 combines with J gene TRBJ2-1; 9 positions agree with TRBD2. The germline V gene encodes CDR1 KGHSH and CDR2 LQKENI. The V segment lost 1 base and the J segment 3 bases; nucleotides outside the gene matches: 7. The CDR3 runs to 17 residues. The CDR3 spells CASSPLYRTSDYNEQFF. The CDR3 coding sequence is TGTGCCAGCTCACCACTCTATCGGACTAGCGACTACAATGAGCAGTTCTTC.

The genes are TRBV6-4 and TRBJ1-4, with 8 bases lining up with TRBD1. V lost 5 bases to trimming and J lost 6 bases; unmatched junction nucleotides: 8. This CDR3 is built from 15 residues. Germline CDR1 MRHNA, CDR2 SNTAGT. The CDR3 DNA reads TGTGCCAGCAGTAAGACAGGGGTGCTACATGAAAAACTGTTTTTT. Encoded protein: CASSKTGVLHEKLFF.

The V call is TRBV28, the J call TRBJ1-2; maybe TRBD1 (5 bases). The V end lost 5 bases, the J end lost 0 bases, and 13 bases lay between the germline ends. Germline V gives CDR1 MDHEN, CDR2 SYDVKM. The CDR3 runs 15 residues. As DNA, the CDR3 is TGTGCCAGCAGTCCCGCCGGGGGGGCTAACTATGGCTACACCTTC. Protein product: CASSPAGGANYGYTF.

The genes are TRBV2 and TRBJ1-1; a possible D gene is TRBD1 (5 bases). CDR1 is SNHLY and CDR2 is FYNNEI in the germline V gene. V was cut by 3 bases and J by 4 bases, with 12 bases left in between. The CDR3 has 14 amino acids. The CDR3 loop reads CASSDRGMGTEAFF. CDR3 nucleotide sequence: TGTGCCAGCAGTGACCGGGGGATGGGCACTGAAGCTTTCTTT. The full variable domain, its missing parts supplied by reference TRBV2 and TRBJ1-1, is EPEVTQTPSHQVTQMGQEVILRCVPISNHLYFYWYRQILGQKVEFLVSFYNNEISEKSEIFDDQFSVERPDGSNFTLKIRSTKLEDSAMYFCASSDRGMGTEAFFGQGTRLTVV.

The DNA for the CDR3 is TGCGCCAGCAGTAACGGACAGTATAATTCACCCCTCCACTTT. As protein: CASSNGQYNSPLHF. The chain combines TRBV4-1 with TRBJ1-6; perhaps TRBD1 as D (6 bases). The CDR3 has 14 residues. V dropped 6 bases and J dropped 4 bases, with 10 bases sitting between them. Germline values: CDR1 MGHRA, CDR2 YSYEKL.

The V call is TRBV5-4, the J call TRBJ2-3, with 10 nucleotides matching TRBD1. Germline values: CDR1 SGHNT, CDR2 YYREEE (reference sequence). The CDR3 totals 15 residues. The V segment lost 9 bases and the J segment 2 bases; nucleotides outside the gene matches: 9. DNA for the CDR3: TGTGCCATCCACAGACAGGGGGCTTCCACAGATACGCAGTATTTT. It specifies CAIHRQGASTDTQYF.

The chain carries TRBV10-3 and TRBJ1-5; D gene ambiguous. V was cut by 3 bases and J by 1 base, with 7 bases left in between. Germline CDR1 reads ENHRY; CDR2 reads SYGVKD. The CDR3 sequence is 14 residues long. The CDR3 is CAISDWQSNQPQHF. CDR3 in DNA: TGTGCCATCAGTGATTGGCAGAGCAATCAGCCCCAGCATTTT.

This rearrangement joins TRBV5-4 to TRBJ2-7, with 7 bases matching TRBD2. From germline, CDR1 is SGHNT and CDR2 YYREEE (reference sequence). The V and J ends lost 0 bases and 2 bases, in that order; junction bases with no gene match: 2. This CDR3 is 14 amino acids long. Here the CDR3 reads CASSLEGGAYEQYF. The CDR3 DNA reads as TGTGCCAGCAGCTTGGAGGGAGGGGCCTACGAGCAGTACTTC.

The chain uses TRBV28 and TRBJ2-7; D is unresolved. V shed 5 bases and J shed 0 bases, with 8 bases lying between them. The CDR3 loop spans 13 amino acids. Germline V gene lookup returns CDR1 MDHEN and CDR2 SYDVKM. In nucleotides, the CDR3 is TGTGCCAGCAGTCCACTGTCCTCCTACGAGCAGTACTTC. Protein product: CASSPLSSYEQYF.

V and J are TRBV5-1 and TRBJ2-1, with TRBD2 matching 13 bases. Per germline, CDR1 SGHRS and CDR2 YFSETQ. The CDR3 has 16 residues. Trimming cost V 1 base and J 7 bases; bases outside gene matches: 5. CDR3 coding DNA: TGCGCCAGCAGCTTGCCCGAACTAGCGGGAGGGAATGAGCAGTTCTTC. It yields the protein CASSLPELAGGNEQFF.